Below are 10 T cell receptor beta chains sequenced from a single sample in a study of blood T cell repertoires in COVID-19. The repertoire was sequenced with immunoSEQ multiplex PCR; TCRdb's copy has only in-frame clones and lacks some. Among some 290,000 clones listed, 75% to 90% were seen once. The sample was peripheral blood. These receptors were obtained from a man in his 60s who had recovered from COVID-19.

The gene calls are TRBV5-1 and TRBJ2-7, with D perhaps TRBD2 (7 bases). Trimming shortened V by 4 bases and J by 7 bases, and 15 bases separated the two germline ends. The length of the CDR3 is 13 residues. In germline, CDR1 is SGHRS, CDR2 YFSETQ. Here the CDR3 reads CASSLRGAGEQYF. CDR3 in DNA: TGCGCCAGCAGCCTACGGGGGGCGGGGGAGCAGTACTTC.

Regarding this clone: Other DNA sequences in the sample encode the same CDR3. The rearrangement links TRBV19 to TRBJ2-3, with TRBD1 as a possible D gene (5 bases). Between the trimmed V and J ends, which lost 5 bases and 1 base, there was a span of 10 bases. Germline-derived CDR1 and CDR2 are LNHDA and SQIVND (reference sequence). This CDR3 comprises 14 residues. CDR3 in DNA: TGTGCCAGTAGTTCTCGCAGGGGCACAGATACGCAGTATTTT. Its protein product is CASSSRRGTDTQYF.

This chain links TRBV5-1 with TRBJ2-7; possibly TRBD1 for D (6 bases). The V and J ends lost 0 bases and 0 bases respectively, with 10 bases between them. This CDR3 comprises 15 residues. The germline V gene has CDR1 SGHRS and CDR2 YFSETQ. The CDR3 nucleotides read TGCGCCAGCAGCTTGGTACCAGGGGTCTCCTACGAGCAGTACTTC. Amino acid sequence: CASSLVPGVSYEQYF. Using reference TRBV5-1 and TRBJ2-7 for the parts outside the CDR3, the full variable domain is KAGVTQTPRYLIKTRGQQVTLSCSPISGHRSVSWYQQTPGQGLQFLFEYFSETQRNKGNFPGRFSGRQFSNSRSEMNVSTLELGDSALYLCASSLVPGVSYEQYFGPGTRLTVT.

The rearrangement links TRBV6-5 to TRBJ1-1; 12 nucleotides line up with TRBD1. Trimming cost V 4 bases and J 5 bases; bases outside gene matches: 8. The CDR3 covers 16 residues. From germline, CDR1 is MNHEY and CDR2 SVGAGI. The CDR3 region is CASSSPGQGAKTEAFF. The DNA of the CDR3 is TGTGCCAGCAGTTCGCCGGGACAGGGGGCGAAAACTGAAGCTTTCTTT.

V usage is TRBV29-1 and J usage is TRBJ1-2; no clear D gene. The CDR3 has 12 residues. The germline gives CDR1 SQVTM, CDR2 ANQGSEA. Trimming took 4 bases from V and 1 from J, leaving 7 bases between them. The CDR3 bases are TGCAGCGTTGTATCCCGTAACTATGGCTACACCTTC. It codes for CSVVSRNYGYTF.

The CDR3 loop is CASSYSGGWGFF. CDR3 sequence (DNA): TGTGCCAGCAGTTACTCGGGGGGTTGGGGGTTCTTC. The chain recombines TRBV6-6 with TRBJ2-1; D may be TRBD2 (6 bases). The V gene lost 0 bases and the J gene lost 15 bases, with 12 bases spanning the gap. Germline CDR1 MNHNY, CDR2 SVGAGI (reference sequence). The CDR3 totals 12 residues.

In nucleotides, the CDR3 is TGTGCCAGCAGCCCCCACTTGAGGGGGGAGCTGTTTTTT. Translated, it gives CASSPHLRGELFF. The chain employs TRBV7-7 and TRBJ2-2; D is uncertain. Trimming pared 5 bases from V and 8 bases from J, leaving 12 bases between. This CDR3 has 13 amino acids. The germline gives CDR1 SSHAT, CDR2 FNYEAQ (reference sequence).

The chain uses TRBV6-2 or TRBV6-3 and TRBJ1-5; the match to TRBD1 covers 7 bases. The CDR3 has 16 residues. The J segment lost 3 bases and the V segment lost 6 bases, leaving 11 bases of the junction unmatched. Germline V lookup: CDR1 MNHEY, CDR2 SVGEGT. The CDR3 sequence is CASSRPRGTSNQPQHF. In DNA form, the CDR3 reads TGTGCCAGCAGCCGCCCCAGGGGGACCTCCAATCAGCCCCAGCATTTT.

The chain couples TRBV21-1 to TRBJ1-5. TRBV21-1 is described as a pseudogene. The CDR3 length is 13 residues. The DNA for the CDR3 is TGTGCCAGCAGCAGGAGGGGCAATCAGCCCCAGCATTTT. This translates into CASSRRGNQPQHF.

This clone occurred once. The chain combines TRBV27 with TRBJ2-6, with 8 nucleotides matching TRBD1. The germline V gene has CDR1 MNHEY and CDR2 SMNVEV (reference sequence). CDR3 length: 16 residues. The ends lost 4 bases at V and 2 bases at J; junction bases unmatched: 4. The CDR3 is CASSSPGGTGANVLTF. As DNA, the CDR3 is TGTGCCAGCAGTTCCCCAGGGGGCACTGGGGCCAACGTCCTGACTTTC.